These T cell receptor beta chains were read from a single sample in a study of cytomegalovirus exposure and HLA in healthy donors. The protocol was immunoSEQ multiplex PCR, while the TCRdb copy is restricted to in-frame clones and leaves out a portion. Of 250,000 to 350,000 clones in the sample, around 86% were seen once. The sequenced material came from PBMCs. The receptors stem from a man aged 40-50 years in good health and CMV-seropositive. Both conserved end residues are part of each CDR3. The D gene is left open where the match is weak. The listing skips clone size in some rows; elsewhere it reads once, few, many or a size class.

v_gene	d_gene	j_gene	len	abundance	CDR3nt	CDR3aa
TRBV19	NA	TRBJ2-1	14	NA	TGTGCCAGTAGTAGGGGACTCCCTGGATATGAGCAGTTCTTC	CASSRGLPGYEQFF
TRBV27	NA	TRBJ1-2	14	NA	TGTGCCAGCAGTCTCTCCCGACAACACTATGGCTACACCTTC	CASSLSRQHYGYTF
TRBV7-8	NA	TRBJ2-5	17	once	TGTGCCAGCAGCTTAGCCCGTCTAGCAAATCCAAGGGAGACCCAGTACTTC	CASSLARLANPRETQYF
TRBV7-9	NA	TRBJ2-2	16	NA	TGTGCCAGCAGCAATTCTCAGGACTTGAACACCGGGGAGCTGTTTTTT	CASSNSQDLNTGELFF
TRBV28	TRBD1	TRBJ2-5	15	NA	TGTGCCACACGGGCCTGGGACAGTCCGCAAGAGACCCAGTACTTC	CATRAWDSPQETQYF
TRBV6-5	TRBD1	TRBJ2-5	15	NA	TGTGCCAGCAGAACGACAGGGGGTAGGCAAGAGACCCAGTACTTC	CASRTTGGRQETQYF
TRBV7-2	TRBD1	TRBJ1-5	17	NA	TGTGCCAGCAGCCTCCGGGACAGCAAATTTAGCAATCAGCCCCAGCATTTT	CASSLRDSKFSNQPQHF
TRBV11-3	NA	TRBJ2-1	15	NA	TGTGCCAGCAGCTTATCTGGTCACCTAAACAATGAGCAGTTCTTC	CASSLSGHLNNEQFF
TRBV18	TRBD1	TRBJ1-2	14	NA	TGTGCCAGCTCACCACCGGACAGGGTTAACGGCTACACCTTC	CASSPPDRVNGYTF
TRBV27	TRBD1	TRBJ1-5	17	once	TGTGCCAGCAGTGCCAGGGACAGGGATTTTGACAATCAGCCCCAGCATTTT	CASSARDRDFDNQPQHF
TRBV6-5	TRBD1	TRBJ1-2	14	NA	TGTGCCAGCAGTTACGGGACAGGGGGCCATGGCTACACCTTC	CASSYGTGGHGYTF
TRBV6-6	TRBD2	TRBJ2-1	15	NA	TGTGCCAGCAGAGGGACTAGCCACACCTACAATGAGCAGTTCTTC	CASRGTSHTYNEQFF
TRBV30	NA	TRBJ1-3	17	NA	TGTGCCTGGAGTGCTTTCGCATCGCTCTACTCTGGAAACACCATATATTTT	CAWSAFASLYSGNTIYF
TRBV11-2	NA	TRBJ2-1	15	NA	TGTGCCAGCAGCTTAGATGGGGCGTTGTTCAATGAGCAGTTCTTC	CASSLDGALFNEQFF
TRBV4-1	NA	TRBJ2-3	13	NA	TGCGCCAGCAGCCAAGTCGAGGCAGATACGCAGTATTTT	CASSQVEADTQYF
TRBV7-8	TRBD1	TRBJ2-7	15	NA	TGTGCCAGCAACCACGCTGGGACAGGGGGCTACGAGCAGTACTTC	CASNHAGTGGYEQYF
TRBV27	NA	TRBJ2-1	14	NA	TGTGCCTCCGCGCCGGGGACTTTCTACAATGAGCAGTTCTTC	CASAPGTFYNEQFF
TRBV5-4	NA	TRBJ2-1	15	once	TGTGCCAGCAGCTTGGGGGCTAGCGAGTACAATGAGCAGTTCTTC	CASSLGASEYNEQFF
TRBV14	TRBD1	TRBJ2-7	16	many	TGTGCCAGCAGCCAAGTGTCGGGACAGGGGACCTACGAGCAGTACTTC	CASSQVSGQGTYEQYF
TRBV11-2	TRBD1	TRBJ1-1	15	NA	TGTGCCAGCAGCTGGGACAGGGGCTTGAACACTGAAGCTTTCTTT	CASSWDRGLNTEAFF
TRBV20-1	NA	TRBJ2-7	11	few	TGCAGTGCAGATCAGGCCTACGAGCAGTACTTC	CSADQAYEQYF
TRBV7-9	TRBD1	TRBJ2-5	15	few	TGTGCCAGCAGCTTACGCAAGGGACAGACCGAGACCCAGTACTTC	CASSLRKGQTETQYF
TRBV5-1	NA	TRBJ2-2	14	NA	TGCGCCAGCAGCTGGGGCCTAGTAACCGGGGAGCTGTTTTTT	CASSWGLVTGELFF
TRBV6-6	NA	TRBJ2-7	14	once	TGTGCCAGCAGCCAGTCCGGGACTGACTACGAGCAGTACTTC	CASSQSGTDYEQYF
TRBV28	TRBD1	TRBJ1-1	14	NA	TGTGCCAGCAGTTTGGGACAGGGGAGGGCTGAAGCTTTCTTT	CASSLGQGRAEAFF
TRBV7-3	NA	TRBJ2-2	13	NA	TGTGCCAGCAGCCTGCGACAGACCGGGGAGCTGTTTTTT	CASSLRQTGELFF
TRBV7-9	TRBD2	TRBJ2-5	15	NA	TGTGCCAGCAGCTTAGTTGGGACTAGCGGGAAGACCCAGTACTTC	CASSLVGTSGKTQYF
TRBV14	NA	TRBJ2-1	16	NA	TGTGCCAGCAGCCTCAGGGGAGGGCGGGTTCGGGATGAGCAGTTCTTC	CASSLRGGRVRDEQFF
TRBV2	TRBD1	TRBJ2-7	13	NA	TGTGCCAGCAGTGAAGGGAACAGGGGCGAGCAGTACTTC	CASSEGNRGEQYF
TRBV5-1	TRBD1	TRBJ2-7	17	NA	TGCGCCAGCAGCTTGGTATCCTTTACAGGGGGTGCCTACGAGCAGTACTTC	CASSLVSFTGGAYEQYF
TRBV6-6	NA	TRBJ2-7	12	NA	TGTGCCAGCAGTTGGGCCAGGGACGAGCAGTACTTC	CASSWARDEQYF
TRBV6-1	NA	TRBJ1-5	15	NA	TGTGCCACCGTAAGACAGGTTCGAGGCAATCAGCCCCAGCATTTT	CATVRQVRGNQPQHF
TRBV19	NA	TRBJ1-2	12	NA	TGTGCCAGTAGTGGGGCCAACTATGGCTACACCTTC	CASSGANYGYTF
TRBV14	NA	TRBJ1-1	16	NA	TGTGCCAGCAGCCCCCAGGGGAGGGCCCGAGACACTGAAGCTTTCTTT	CASSPQGRARDTEAFF
TRBV2	NA	TRBJ2-7	12	NA	TGTGCCAGCAGTGACGGTACCTACGAGCAGTACTTC	CASSDGTYEQYF
TRBV28	NA	TRBJ2-1	14	NA	TGTGCCATCGGTTTCCGGGGTAGCAGCAATGAGCAGTTCTTC	CAIGFRGSSNEQFF
TRBV2	TRBD1	TRBJ2-7	15	few	TGTGCCAGCAGTGGTTCGGGACAGTCCCTCTACGAGCAGTACTTC	CASSGSGQSLYEQYF
TRBV2	TRBD1	TRBJ2-7	13	NA	TGTGCCAGCGTGGGACAGGGGGCGTCCGAGCAGTACTTC	CASVGQGASEQYF
TRBV7-8	TRBD1	TRBJ2-7	14	NA	TGTGCCAGCAGCCCGCAACAGGGGGTCCACGAGCAGTACTTC	CASSPQQGVHEQYF
TRBV5-8	NA	TRBJ2-3	12	NA	TGTGCCAGCAGCCGTCAGTCTTATACGCAGTATTTT	CASSRQSYTQYF
TRBV15	NA	TRBJ2-7	13	NA	TGTGCCACCAGCAGAGATCCTGGCCACGAGCAGTACTTC	CATSRDPGHEQYF
TRBV7-2	NA	TRBJ2-2	13	NA	TGTGCCAGCAGCTTACCGGGCACCGGGGAGCTGTTTTTT	CASSLPGTGELFF
TRBV5-1	NA	TRBJ2-1	16	NA	TGCGCCAGCAGCTTGGTGGTTACTTTGTCCTACAATGAGCAGTTCTTC	CASSLVVTLSYNEQFF
TRBV6-5	NA	TRBJ2-1	14	NA	TGTGCCAGCAGTTACCAGGGGAGTAGGAATGAGCAGTTCTTC	CASSYQGSRNEQFF
TRBV6-6	NA	TRBJ2-7	14	NA	TGTGCCAGCAGTTACTTGGACAGCTCCTACGAGCAGTACTTC	CASSYLDSSYEQYF
TRBV2	TRBD1	TRBJ2-7	13	NA	TGTGCCAGCAGTGAGGACAGGGGTGTCGAGCAGTACTTC	CASSEDRGVEQYF
TRBV18	NA	TRBJ2-5	15	once	TGTGCCAGCTCACCTGCGGTTGCGGGGCAAGAGACCCAGTACTTC	CASSPAVAGQETQYF
TRBV5-1	TRBD2	TRBJ2-1	17	NA	TGCGCCAGCAGCGCCCTCACTAGCGGGAGGAGGTACAATGAGCAGTTCTTC	CASSALTSGRRYNEQFF
TRBV7-6	TRBD1	TRBJ1-1	14	NA	TGTGCCAGCCGAGACAGGGGAAGGGACACTGAAGCTTTCTTT	CASRDRGRDTEAFF
TRBV4-1	TRBD1	TRBJ2-5	14	NA	TGCGCCAGCAGCCAAGCGCCAGGGGGAGAGACCCAGTACTTC	CASSQAPGGETQYF
TRBV10-1	NA	TRBJ2-2	15	NA	TGCGCCAGCAGTGTAAACAGACCGTCTCCCGGGGAGCTGTTTTTT	CASSVNRPSPGELFF
TRBV4-1	NA	TRBJ2-2	15	NA	TGCGCCAGCAGCCAAGAAGCCTGGAGCACCGGGGAGCTGTTTTTT	CASSQEAWSTGELFF
TRBV15	NA	TRBJ1-1	13	NA	TGTGCCACCAGCAGAGGTGACGGGACTGAAGCTTTCTTT	CATSRGDGTEAFF
TRBV2	NA	TRBJ1-5	15	NA	TGTGCCAGCAGTGGGGACACCCTCGGGCGACAGCCCCAGCATTTT	CASSGDTLGRQPQHF
TRBV19	TRBD1	TRBJ1-1	16	NA	TGTGCCAGTAGTCCTCGACGAGACAGGGGACGCACTGAAGCTTTCTTT	CASSPRRDRGRTEAFF
TRBV29-1	NA	TRBJ1-4	13	NA	TGCAGCGTTGAAGAGGGGCTTAATGAAAAACTGTTTTTT	CSVEEGLNEKLFF
TRBV4-1	NA	TRBJ2-7	16	NA	TGCGCCAGCAGCCAAGAAAGCGGGCGGCTCTCCTACGAGCAGTACTTC	CASSQESGRLSYEQYF
TRBV5-4	NA	TRBJ1-1	15	NA	TGTGCCAGCAGCTACCGGGACACCTCGAACACTGAAGCTTTCTTT	CASSYRDTSNTEAFF
TRBV7-6	TRBD2	TRBJ2-7	15	once	TGTGCCAGCAGCACGACTAGCGGGGCCCGCTACGAGCAGTACTTC	CASSTTSGARYEQYF